Listed below are T cell receptor beta chains from one sample, sequenced in a study of shared clonotypes between healthy human individuals. Profiling relied on immunoSEQ multiplex PCR, and the TCRdb table lists in-frame clones only, not all of them. The sample carries some 2.1 million clones, over 85% recorded once. Sequences were obtained from naive CD8+ T cells sorted from blood. These TCRs come from a man in his late teens or twenties in good health. CDR3s include the opening cysteine and the closing phenylalanine or tryptophan. The order of the fields is D gene, J gene, clone size, V gene, CDR3 DNA, CDR3 protein. D genes are given only for firm matches. The listing skips clone size in some rows; elsewhere it reads once, few, many or a size class.

>TRBD2|TRBJ2-1|-|TRBV11-2
TGTGCCAGCAGCTCAAGACTAGCGGGGGCTTACAATGAGCAGTTCTTC
CASSSRLAGAYNEQFF
>-|TRBJ2-2|-|TRBV10-1
TGCGCCAGCAGTGAGTCGAACACCGGGGAGCTGTTTTTT
CASSESNTGELFF
>-|TRBJ2-2|-|TRBV30
TGTGCCTGGAGTGTAACGGACACCGGGGAGCTGTTTTTT
CAWSVTDTGELFF
>TRBD1|TRBJ1-1|-|TRBV7-9
TGTGCCAGCAGCTTACTCGACAGGGAGACTTTCTTT
CASSLLDRETFF
>TRBD1|TRBJ2-7|-|TRBV19
TGTGCCAGTAGTGACCATACAGGGGGCTACGACGAGCAGTACTTC
CASSDHTGGYDEQYF
>TRBD2|TRBJ2-1|-|TRBV5-1
TGCGCCAGCAGCTTGGCCCCAGCGGGGTCCAATGAGCAGTTCTTC
CASSLAPAGSNEQFF
>-|TRBJ1-6|-|TRBV6-1
TGTGCCAGCAGTGAATATGTACAAGATTATAATTCACCCCTCCACTTT
CASSEYVQDYNSPLHF
>-|TRBJ2-3|once|TRBV6-5
TGTGCCAGCAGTTCCCCCTTCGCAGATACGCAGTATTTT
CASSSPFADTQYF
>TRBD1|TRBJ1-1|-|TRBV7-8
TGTGCCAGCAGCTTGGGACAGGGTAACACTGAAGCTTTCTTT
CASSLGQGNTEAFF
>-|TRBJ2-7|-|TRBV10-1
TGCGCCAACGATGCCGTGGACAGATCCTACGAGCAGTACTTC
CANDAVDRSYEQYF
>-|TRBJ1-2|-|TRBV5-6
TGTGCCAGCACCAATAGGCGGCAGCGCATCTATGGCTACACCTTC
CASTNRRQRIYGYTF
>-|TRBJ1-1|-|TRBV28
TGTGCCAGCAGTCCAGTCTCCAGGGCGACTGAAGCTTTCTTT
CASSPVSRATEAFF
>TRBD2|TRBJ2-3|once|TRBV15
TGTGCCACCAGCAGGGGGTGGACTAGCGGGGGCACAGATACGCAGTATTTT
CATSRGWTSGGTDTQYF